These 14 T cell receptor beta chains share one sample of origin, sequenced in a study of T cells in Graves' hyperthyroidism and ophthalmopathy. The investigators amplified TCR beta CDR3 regions from RNA transcripts. HTBI primers were employed in a first-round RT-PCR of the TCR CDR3. TCRdb fed the multiplex PCR reads into MiXCR, producing one record per CDR3 protein. This table holds about 350,000 distinct CDR3 sequences, about 14% found once. The source material was blood. The receptors originated from a woman aged 25 to 45 with Graves' hyperthyroidism.

The genes are TRBV7-2 and TRBJ2-1; D ambiguous. The length of the CDR3 is 17 residues. Germline loops: CDR1 SGHTA, CDR2 FQGNSA. Trimming stripped 4 bases from V and 9 bases from J, with 25 bases between. The CDR3 region has the DNA TGTGCCAGCAGCTCCCCTACACTCGCCCGCTTATCGGGTGAGCAGTTCTTC. As protein: CASSSPTLARLSGEQFF. Complete variable domain (other parts from reference TRBV7-2 and TRBJ2-1): GAGVSQSPSNKVTEKGKDVELRCDPISGHTALYWYRQSLGQGLEFLIYFQGNSAPDKSGLPSDRFSAERTGGSVSTLTIQRTQQEDSAVYLCASSSPTLARLSGEQFFGPGTRLTVL.

The V call is TRBV5-6, the J call TRBJ2-5; 13 nucleotides agree with TRBD2. Unmatched junction bases numbered 8, after V lost 3 bases and J lost 6 bases. CDR3 length equals 16 residues. In germline, CDR1 is SGHDT, CDR2 YYEEEE. CDR3 amino acids: CASSSLAGGGPQTQYF. CDR3 in DNA: TGTGCCAGCAGCTCACTAGCGGGAGGGGGTCCGCAGACCCAGTACTTC.

As regards this clonotype: Given a much more abundant clone one base away, this may be a read error. The chain has TRBV12-3 or TRBV12-4 and TRBJ2-5; D is tentatively TRBD1 or TRBD2 (5 bases each). V lost 5 bases and J lost 5, with 21 bases in between. This CDR3 contains 16 residues. DNA of the CDR3: TGTGCCAGCAGTCCTCCGTCAGATCGGGGCTTGGAGACCCAGTACTTC. It translates to CASSPPSDRGLETQYF.

This clonotype came up many times. The chain is built from TRBV12-3 or TRBV12-4 and TRBJ2-3; no clear D. The CDR3 is 13 amino acids. Trimming pared 3 bases from V and 4 bases from J, leaving 8 bases between. In DNA, the CDR3 is TGTGCCAGCAGTTTTCTGGGTGCAGATACGCAGTATTTT. Protein: CASSFLGADTQYF.

This clonotype came up many times. V is TRBV28 and J is TRBJ2-5, with a tentative D call TRBD2 (5 bases). Germline CDR1 MDHEN, CDR2 SYDVKM. Deletions cut 2 bases from V and 4 bases from J, with 26 bases between. This CDR3 is built from 19 residues. The chain's CDR3 is CASSLTSPGSMTSGETQYF. In DNA, the CDR3 is TGTGCCAGCAGTTTAACTTCCCCGGGGAGCATGACCTCGGGAGAGACCCAGTACTTC. The whole variable domain, remainder taken from reference TRBV28 and TRBJ2-5, is DVKVTQSSRYLVKRTGEKVFLECVQDMDHENMFWYRQDPGLGLRLIYFSYDVKMKEKGDIPEGYSVSREKKERFSLILESASTNQTSMYLCASSLTSPGSMTSGETQYFGPGTRLLVL.

This clonotype was recorded a few times. The J gene is TRBJ1-4, the V gene TRBV7-8; no definite D call. CDR3 length equals 14 residues. The germline CDR1 and CDR2 sequences are SGHVS and FQNEAQ. Trimming shortened V by 3 bases and J by 0 bases, and 5 bases separated the two germline ends. This CDR3 reads CASSLVPTNEKLFF. The CDR3 DNA reads TGTGCCAGCAGCTTGGTACCAACTAATGAAAAACTGTTTTTT.

In this sample, this clonotype turned up a few times. This chain joins TRBV29-1 and TRBJ2-1; D is perhaps TRBD1 (6 bases). This CDR3 contains 13 residues. The V end lost 7 bases, the J end lost 4 bases, and 14 bases lay between the germline ends. Germline V CDR1 and CDR2: SQVTM, ANQGSEA. The DNA of the CDR3 is TGCAGCGCCTATACAGGGTGGTACAATGAGCAGTTCTTC. It codes for CSAYTGWYNEQFF.

The rearrangement links TRBV5-1 to TRBJ2-5; 7 positions match TRBD2. The V and J ends lost 0 bases and 3 bases, in that order; junction bases with no gene match: 5. This CDR3 contains 15 residues. From germline, CDR1 is SGHRS and CDR2 YFSETQ. CDR3 amino acids: CASSLAAGAKETQYF. The DNA of the CDR3 is TGCGCCAGCAGCTTGGCCGCGGGAGCGAAAGAGACCCAGTACTTC.

This clonotype was observed many times. The CDR3 DNA follows: TGTGCCAGCAGCACAGGGCCGTTCGTCACTGGAAACACCATATATTTT. It is translated as CASSTGPFVTGNTIYF. The gene calls are TRBV28 and TRBJ1-3, with D perhaps matching TRBD1 (6 bases). Germline V gene lookup returns CDR1 MDHEN and CDR2 SYDVKM. V was cut by 6 bases and J by 2 bases, with 17 bases left in between. There are 16 residues in the CDR3.

A few counts support this clonotype. The rearrangement links TRBV6-4 to TRBJ2-2, with TRBD2 matching 9 bases. The trim removed 9 bases at V and 3 bases at J, leaving 2 bases unmatched. This CDR3 has 13 residues. Germline V CDR1 and CDR2: MRHNA, SNTAGT. CDR3 region: CASKREDTGELFF. The CDR3 bases are TGTGCCAGTAAGCGGGAGGACACCGGGGAGCTGTTTTTT.

There are many counts of this clonotype. The chain carries TRBV11-2 and TRBJ2-5, with 9 nucleotides matching TRBD1. Germline lookup yields CDR1 SGHAT and CDR2 FQNNGV. Trimming removed 6 bases from V and 5 bases from J; junction bases left unmatched: 7. The CDR3 runs to 14 residues. CDR3 sequence: CASRGQGVVETQYF. In DNA form, the CDR3 reads TGTGCCAGCAGGGGACAGGGAGTCGTGGAGACCCAGTACTTC.

This clonotype was observed at least ten times. The V call is TRBV6-1, the J call TRBJ2-4; TRBD2 agrees at 7 bases. The CDR3 is 17 amino acids. V lost 5 bases, J lost 0 bases, and 10 bases stayed unmatched. Germline assignment: CDR1 MNHNS and CDR2 SASEGT. CDR3 protein: CASSQLAGHLAKNIQYF. Here the CDR3 DNA reads TGTGCCAGCAGTCAATTAGCGGGCCACCTAGCCAAAAACATTCAGTACTTC.

This clonotype showed up many times. CDR3 coding DNA: TGTGCCAGCAGCCGGGACAGTCATAACTATGGCTACACCTTC. Encoded protein: CASSRDSHNYGYTF. The chain has TRBV7-9 and TRBJ1-2; 7 bases line up with TRBD1. CDR1 is SEHNR and CDR2 is FQNEAQ in the germline V gene (reference sequence). The CDR3 is made up of 14 amino acids. Trimming removed 5 bases from V and 1 base from J; junction bases left unmatched: 4.

This clonotype showed up just a few times. As DNA, the CDR3 is TGTGCCTGGAGGAGGGACAGCAATCAGCCCCAGCATTTT. As protein: CAWRRDSNQPQHF. V usage is TRBV30 and J usage is TRBJ1-5; the D gene is possibly TRBD1 (5 bases). V was cut by 3 bases and J by 1 base, with 7 bases left in between. CDR1 and CDR2 from the germline V gene are GTSNPN and SVGIG (reference sequence). This CDR3 contains 13 residues.